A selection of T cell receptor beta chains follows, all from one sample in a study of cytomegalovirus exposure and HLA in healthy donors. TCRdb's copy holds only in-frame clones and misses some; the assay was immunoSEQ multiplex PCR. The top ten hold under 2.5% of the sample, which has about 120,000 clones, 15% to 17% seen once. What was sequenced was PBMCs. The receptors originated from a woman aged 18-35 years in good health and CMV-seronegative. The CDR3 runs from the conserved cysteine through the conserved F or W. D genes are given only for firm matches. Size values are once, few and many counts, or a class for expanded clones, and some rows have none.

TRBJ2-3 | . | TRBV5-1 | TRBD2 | TGCGCCAGCAGCTTGGTGGGAGGGTTAGGAGGAGATACGCAGTATTTT | CASSLVGGLGGDTQYF
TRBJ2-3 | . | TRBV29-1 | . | TGCAGCGTTAGGCTAGCCGGCGGAGATACGCAGTATTTT | CSVRLAGGDTQYF
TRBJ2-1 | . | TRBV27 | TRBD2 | TGTGCCAGCACCGGGTCCCATAGCGGGGCGGGTAATGAGCAGTTCTTC | CASTGSHSGAGNEQFF
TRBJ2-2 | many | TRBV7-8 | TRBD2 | TGTGCCAGCAGCTTAGAGCCCGGACTAGCGGCCACCGGGGAGCTGTTTTTT | CASSLEPGLAATGELFF
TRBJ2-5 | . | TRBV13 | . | TGTGCCAGCAGCCGAGGGACTCCCCAAGAGACCCAGTACTTC | CASSRGTPQETQYF
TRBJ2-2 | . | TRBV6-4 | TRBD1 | TGTGCCAGCAGTGTGGCAGGGGGACAGGCCGGGGAGCTGTTTTTT | CASSVAGGQAGELFF
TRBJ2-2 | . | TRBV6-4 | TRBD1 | TGTGCCAGCAGTCCGGGACAGGGTAACACCGGGGAGCTGTTTTTT | CASSPGQGNTGELFF
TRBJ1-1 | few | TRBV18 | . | TGTGCCAGCTCACAATCAGGACAAACTGAAGCTTTCTTT | CASSQSGQTEAFF
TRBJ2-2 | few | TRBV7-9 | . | TGTGCCAGCAGCTCTCGGGGTGGGCAGGTGAACACCGGGGAGCTGTTTTTT | CASSSRGGQVNTGELFF
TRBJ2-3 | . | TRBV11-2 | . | TGTGCCAGCAGCTTACTGGGGGCGGAAAGGCCGCAGTATTTT | CASSLLGAERPQYF
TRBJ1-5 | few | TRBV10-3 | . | TGTGCCATCAGCCAGACACCTGAAGCCCAGCATTTT | CAISQTPEAQHF
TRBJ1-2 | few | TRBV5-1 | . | TGCGCCAGCAGCTTGGATGGTGCGGAACCTAACGGCTACACCTTC | CASSLDGAEPNGYTF
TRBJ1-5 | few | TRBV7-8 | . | TGTGCCAGCAGCTTCAACAGGGTAGGGCGGCCCCAGCATTTT | CASSFNRVGRPQHF
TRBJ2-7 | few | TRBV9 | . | TGTGCCAGCAGCGTAGGTGGGGCTGACAACTACGAGCAGTACTTC | CASSVGGADNYEQYF
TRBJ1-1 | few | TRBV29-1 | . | TGCAGCGTTGTGGTTGCGATGAACACTGAAGCTTTCTTT | CSVVVAMNTEAFF
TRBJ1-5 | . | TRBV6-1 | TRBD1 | TGTGCCAGCAGTTCAGGGGGCGGTCAGCCCCAGCATTTT | CASSSGGGQPQHF
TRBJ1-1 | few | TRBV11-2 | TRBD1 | TGTGCCAGCAGAATACAGGGGATGAACACTGAAGCTTTCTTT | CASRIQGMNTEAFF
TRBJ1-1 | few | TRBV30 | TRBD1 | TGTGCCTGGAGAGGGACAGGAACAAACACTGAAGCTTTCTTT | CAWRGTGTNTEAFF
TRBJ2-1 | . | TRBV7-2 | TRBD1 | TGTGCCAGCAGCCCCGGACAGGACCCCTCCTACAATGAGCAGTTCTTC | CASSPGQDPSYNEQFF
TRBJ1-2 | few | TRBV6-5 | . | TGTGCCAGCAGAACACAACCTGACTATGGCTACACCTTC | CASRTQPDYGYTF
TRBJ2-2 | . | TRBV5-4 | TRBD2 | TGTGCCAGCAGCTTATTACTAGCGGGGGCAGGCCCCGGGGAGCTGTTTTTT | CASSLLLAGAGPGELFF
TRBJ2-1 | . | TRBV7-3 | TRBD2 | TGTGCCAGCCAACTAGCGGGAGACAATGAGCAGTTCTTC | CASQLAGDNEQFF
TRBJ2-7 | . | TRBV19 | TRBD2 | TGTGCCAGTAGTATAGCGGGAGGGACCTACGAGCAGTACTTC | CASSIAGGTYEQYF
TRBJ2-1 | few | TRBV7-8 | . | TGTGCCAGCAGCTCATCCGGGAACTACAATGAGCAGTTCTTC | CASSSSGNYNEQFF
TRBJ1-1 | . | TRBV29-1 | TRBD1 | TGCAGCGTTCACACCCACAGGGGACTGAACACTGAAGCTTTCTTT | CSVHTHRGLNTEAFF
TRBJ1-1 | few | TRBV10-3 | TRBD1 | TGTGCCATCAGTGAGTCGGAGGTCAGGGGGGACACTGAAGCTTTCTTT | CAISESEVRGDTEAFF
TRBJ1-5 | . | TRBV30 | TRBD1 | TGTGCCTGGAGTAGAGGGTATAGGGGGACAGGGGGCAATCAGCCCCAGCATTTT | CAWSRGYRGTGGNQPQHF
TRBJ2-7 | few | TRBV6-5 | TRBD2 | TGTGCCAGCAGACTCGGACTAGCCCAAAGCTACGAGCAGTACTTC | CASRLGLAQSYEQYF
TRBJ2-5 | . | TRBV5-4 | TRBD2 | TGTGCCAGCAGCTCTCCGGGACTAGCAGAGACCCAGTACTTC | CASSSPGLAETQYF
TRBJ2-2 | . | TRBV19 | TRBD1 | TGTGCCAGTAGCCTCGGGGACAGGGAGGTCGGGGAGCTGTTTTTT | CASSLGDREVGELFF
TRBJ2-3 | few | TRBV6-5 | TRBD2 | TGTGCCAGCAGAGATAGCGGGAGTTCCGATACGCAGTATTTT | CASRDSGSSDTQYF
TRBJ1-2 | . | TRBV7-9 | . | TGTGCCAGCAGCTTAAACGGACTTAACTATGGCTACACCTTC | CASSLNGLNYGYTF
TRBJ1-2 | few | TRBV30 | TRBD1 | TGTGCCTGGAGACCCCGAACAGGGGGCCGGAACTATGGCTACACCTTC | CAWRPRTGGRNYGYTF
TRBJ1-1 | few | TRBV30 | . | TGTGCCTGGAGTGTATCGGCGGGGACTGAAGCTTTCTTT | CAWSVSAGTEAFF
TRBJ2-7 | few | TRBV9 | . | TGTGCCAGCAGCTTCGGGGACTCCTACGAGCAGTACTTC | CASSFGDSYEQYF
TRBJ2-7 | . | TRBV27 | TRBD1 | TGTGCCAGCAGCCGGGACAGGGTTTACGAGCAGTACTTC | CASSRDRVYEQYF
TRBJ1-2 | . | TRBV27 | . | TGTGCCAGCAGTTCAAGAGTCGCGGGTTACGGCTACACCTTC | CASSSRVAGYGYTF
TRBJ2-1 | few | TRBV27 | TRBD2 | TGTGCCAGCAGTCCCGCTAGCGGGAGAGGGTACAATGAGCAGTTCTTC | CASSPASGRGYNEQFF
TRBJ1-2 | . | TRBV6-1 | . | TGTGCCAGCAGGGACAGTGGCTACACCTTC | CASRDSGYTF
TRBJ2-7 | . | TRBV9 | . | TGTGCCAGCAGCCCCCAGAGGAATCGCTCCTACGAGCAGTACTTC | CASSPQRNRSYEQYF
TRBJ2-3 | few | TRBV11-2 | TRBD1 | TGTGCCAGCAGCCCCGGGACAGGGCGCACAGATACGCAGTATTTT | CASSPGTGRTDTQYF
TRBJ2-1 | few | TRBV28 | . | TGTGCCAGCAGTTCACTAGCAGTCCTCAATGAGCAGTTCTTC | CASSSLAVLNEQFF
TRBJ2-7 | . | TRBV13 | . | TGTGCCAGCAGCTCTTTGTTGGACACTATCGAATCCGAGCAGTACTTC | CASSSLLDTIESEQYF